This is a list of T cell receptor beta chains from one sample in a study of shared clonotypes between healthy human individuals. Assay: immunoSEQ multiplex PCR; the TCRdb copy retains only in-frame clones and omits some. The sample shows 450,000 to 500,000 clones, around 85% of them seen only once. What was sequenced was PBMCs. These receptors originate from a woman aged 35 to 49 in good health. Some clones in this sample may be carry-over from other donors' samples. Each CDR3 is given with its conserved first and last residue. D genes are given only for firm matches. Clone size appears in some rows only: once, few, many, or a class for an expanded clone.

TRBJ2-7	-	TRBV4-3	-	CASSQAWANYEQYF	TGCGCCAGCAGCCAAGCGTGGGCTAACTACGAGCAGTACTTC
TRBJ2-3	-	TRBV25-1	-	CASSGSQRDGWQVTQYF	TGTGCCAGCAGTGGCTCCCAGAGGGACGGATGGCAAGTTACGCAGTATTTT
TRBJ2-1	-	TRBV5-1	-	CASSLDMPSLSEQFF	TGCGCCAGCAGCTTGGATATGCCCTCTCTTAGTGAGCAGTTCTTC
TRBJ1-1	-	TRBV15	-	CATSSLRTMNTEAFF	TGTGCCACCAGCAGCCTACGGACAATGAACACTGAAGCTTTCTTT
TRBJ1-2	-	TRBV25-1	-	CASSLGYGYTF	TGTGCCAGCAGTCTCGGCTATGGCTACACCTTC
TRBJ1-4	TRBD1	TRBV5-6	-	CASSSGQGTNEKLFF	TGTGCCAGCAGCTCAGGACAGGGGACGAATGAAAAACTGTTTTTT
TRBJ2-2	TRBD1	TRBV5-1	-	CASSTDRSTTTGELFF	TGCGCCAGCAGCACGGACAGGAGCACAACAACCGGGGAGCTGTTTTTT
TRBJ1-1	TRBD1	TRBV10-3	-	CAIGVQGAGTEAFF	TGTGCCATCGGAGTACAGGGGGCGGGCACTGAAGCTTTCTTT
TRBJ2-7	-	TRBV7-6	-	CASSPTVGAGEQYF	TGTGCCAGCAGTCCGACGGTTGGGGCGGGCGAGCAGTACTTC
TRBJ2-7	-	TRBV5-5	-	CASSLDLAGEQYF	TGTGCCAGCAGCTTGGATCTAGCCGGTGAGCAGTACTTC
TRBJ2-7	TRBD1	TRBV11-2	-	CASSQGQGAGEQYF	TGTGCCAGCAGCCAGGGACAGGGGGCAGGCGAGCAGTACTTC
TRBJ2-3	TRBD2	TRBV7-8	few	CASSLRIAGAGTDTQYF	TGTGCCAGCAGCTTAAGGATAGCGGGAGCTGGCACAGATACGCAGTATTTT
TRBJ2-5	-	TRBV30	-	CAWRATGRQTQYF	TGTGCCTGGAGAGCAACAGGGAGGCAGACCCAGTACTTC
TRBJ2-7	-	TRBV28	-	CASSFSLRELSYEQYF	TGTGCCAGCAGCTTCTCACTCCGGGAGTTGAGTTACGAGCAGTACTTC
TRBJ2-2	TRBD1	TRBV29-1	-	CSVEGMTGDTGELFF	TGCAGCGTTGAAGGAATGACAGGGGACACCGGGGAGCTGTTTTTT
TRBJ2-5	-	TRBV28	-	CASREDRIQETQYF	TGTGCCAGCAGGGAGGACAGAATCCAAGAGACCCAGTACTTC
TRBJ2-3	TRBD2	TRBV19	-	CASSWPSGSSTDTQYF	TGTGCCAGTAGTTGGCCTAGCGGGTCTAGCACAGATACGCAGTATTTT
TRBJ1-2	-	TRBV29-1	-	CSVEDGGSYGYTF	TGCAGCGTTGAAGATGGGGGCAGCTATGGCTACACCTTC
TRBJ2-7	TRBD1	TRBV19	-	CASSKGARGFEQYF	TGTGCCAGTAGTAAGGGGGCGCGAGGGTTCGAGCAGTACTTC
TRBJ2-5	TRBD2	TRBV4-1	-	CASSQDRGRGGSAGTQYF	TGCGCCAGCAGCCAAGATCGCGGCCGTGGCGGGAGCGCGGGGACCCAGTACTTC
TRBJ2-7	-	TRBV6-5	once	CASSYGRTTYEQYF	TGTGCCAGCAGTTACGGGAGGACAACCTACGAGCAGTACTTC
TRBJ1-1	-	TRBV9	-	CASSVSRSNTEAFF	TGTGCCAGCAGCGTATCCAGGTCGAACACTGAAGCTTTCTTT
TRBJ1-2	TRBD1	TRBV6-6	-	CASSYGTGGSSYTF	TGTGCCAGCAGTTATGGGACAGGGGGCTCCAGCTACACCTTC
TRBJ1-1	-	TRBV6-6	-	CASSRAEWSTEAFF	TGTGCCAGCAGCCGGGCAGAGTGGAGTACTGAAGCTTTCTTT
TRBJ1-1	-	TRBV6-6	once	CASGQGSDTEAFF	TGTGCCAGCGGCCAGGGATCGGACACTGAAGCTTTCTTT
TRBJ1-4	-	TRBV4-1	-	CASSQGRTGDGEKLFF	TGCGCCAGCAGCCAAGGCAGGACGGGGGATGGTGAAAAACTGTTTTTT
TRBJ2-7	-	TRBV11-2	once	CASSLSQDISYEQYF	TGTGCCAGCAGCCTCTCCCAGGACATATCCTACGAGCAGTACTTC
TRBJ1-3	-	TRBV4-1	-	CASSQDPGSGNTIYF	TGCGCCAGCAGCCAAGATCCAGGGTCTGGAAACACCATATATTTT
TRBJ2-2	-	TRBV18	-	CASSPTLRNTGELFF	TGTGCCAGCTCACCAACTCTACGGAACACCGGGGAGCTGTTTTTT
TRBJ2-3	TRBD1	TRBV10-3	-	CAINLAQGGTDTQYF	TGTGCCATCAATCTGGCGCAGGGGGGCACAGATACGCAGTATTTT
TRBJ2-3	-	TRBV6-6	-	CASSDYRDYDTQYF	TGTGCCAGCAGTGATTACAGGGACTACGATACGCAGTATTTT
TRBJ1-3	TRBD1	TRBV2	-	CASSAGTGGNTIYF	TGTGCCAGCAGTGCCGGGACAGGGGGAAACACCATATATTTT
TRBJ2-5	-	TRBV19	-	CASSRSGEETQYF	TGTGCCAGTAGTAGGTCAGGGGAAGAGACCCAGTACTTC
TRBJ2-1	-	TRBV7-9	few	CASTSKNGDEQFF	TGTGCCAGCACTAGCAAGAATGGGGATGAGCAGTTCTTC
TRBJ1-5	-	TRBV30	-	CAWRGGGDQPQHF	TGTGCCTGGAGAGGCGGGGGGGATCAGCCCCAGCATTTT
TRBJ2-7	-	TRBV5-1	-	CASSLAHGEQYF	TGCGCCAGCAGCTTGGCCCACGGCGAGCAGTACTTC
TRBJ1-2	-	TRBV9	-	CASSVGDGAGYTF	TGTGCCAGCAGCGTAGGAGACGGTGCTGGCTACACCTTC
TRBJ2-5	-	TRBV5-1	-	CASTLSQEGETQYF	TGCGCCAGCACCCTTTCACAGGAGGGCGAGACCCAGTACTTC
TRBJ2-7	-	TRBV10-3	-	CAISEYGVDEQYF	TGTGCCATCAGTGAATACGGCGTTGATGAGCAGTACTTC
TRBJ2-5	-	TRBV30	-	CAWSVRVLETQYF	TGTGCCTGGAGTGTACGGGTGCTCGAGACCCAGTACTTC
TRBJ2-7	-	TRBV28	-	CATRARLASYEQYF	TGTGCCACCAGAGCGAGGCTAGCAAGCTACGAGCAGTACTTC
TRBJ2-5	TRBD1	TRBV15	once	CATSRTQGAPETQYF	TGTGCCACCAGTCGAACACAGGGGGCCCCAGAGACCCAGTACTTC
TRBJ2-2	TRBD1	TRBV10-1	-	CASSRDSANTGELFF	TGCGCCAGCAGTCGGGACAGCGCGAACACCGGGGAGCTGTTTTTT
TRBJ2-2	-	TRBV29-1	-	CSVQRGKDGELFF	TGCAGCGTTCAAAGGGGCAAAGACGGGGAGCTGTTTTTT